The T cell receptor beta chain described here comes from a study of low-dose radiotherapy and immunotherapy resistance in tumors. Study-level background: Cohort 2's total reached 13 Gy over 26 weeks, at 1 Gy per fraction every two weeks. Intravenous cyclophosphamide at 200 mg/m2 preceded radiation and immunotherapy by one day, every two weeks.

With TRAV- and TRBV-specific primers, first-strand cDNA was made, covering the alpha and beta chains. TCR amplification used 20 to 25 PCR cycles, a constant-region primer and a V-primer adapter. TCRdb called the reads again in MiXCR, with one record for every CDR3 protein. The sample carries 95,000 to 100,000 distinct CDR3 sequences, less than 25% recorded once. The time point denotes: after trial treatment. Treatment reported: LDRT plus nivolumab, ipilimumab, low-dose cyclophosphamide and aspirin (RACIN trial). The study gave donors nivolumab, ipilimumab, aspirin, low-dose cyclophosphamide and low-dose radiotherapy. Inclusion covered patients whose advanced solid tumors lacked tumor-infiltrating lymphocytes. Trimming removed 1 base at V and 2 bases at J, with 14 bases between. Germline CDR1 and CDR2: SEHNR and FQNEAQ (reference sequence). The CDR3 is 16 amino acids. This clonotype was recorded at least ten times.

Source: PBMCs, taken after low-dose radiotherapy plus immunotherapy. The sequence derives from a male donor with prostate cancer. The V and J genes are TRBV7-9 and TRBJ2-5, with a weak D call TRBD2 (5 bases). CDR3 protein: CASSLGAVLIQETQYF. DNA of the CDR3: TGTGCCAGCAGCTTAGGAGCGGTCCTGATACAAGAGACCCAGTACTTC.